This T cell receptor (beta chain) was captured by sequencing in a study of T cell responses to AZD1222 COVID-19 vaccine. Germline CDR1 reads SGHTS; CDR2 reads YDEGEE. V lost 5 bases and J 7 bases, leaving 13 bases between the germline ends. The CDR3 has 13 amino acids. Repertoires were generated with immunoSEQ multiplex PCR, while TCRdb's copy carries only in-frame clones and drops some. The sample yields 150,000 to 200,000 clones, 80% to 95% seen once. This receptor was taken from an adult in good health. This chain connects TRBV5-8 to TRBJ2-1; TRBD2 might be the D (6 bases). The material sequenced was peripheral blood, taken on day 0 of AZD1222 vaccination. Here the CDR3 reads CASSRNGGNEQFF. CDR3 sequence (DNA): TGTGCCAGCAGTCGAAACGGAGGGAATGAGCAGTTCTTC.